The 11 T cell receptor beta chains below come from one sample, sequenced in a study of Graves' ophthalmopathy and Graves' hyperthyroidism. TCR beta CDR3 amplification used RNA transcripts. RT-PCR was first run with HTBI primers, then multiplex PCR in a second round. In TCRdb, the multiplex PCR reads were re-called with MiXCR into one record per CDR3 protein. The sample yields hundreds of thousands of distinct CDR3 sequences, more than 40% seen once. Sequenced sample: peripheral blood. The source of these receptors is an adult man with Graves' ophthalmopathy.

This CDR3 reads CASSARGLGETF. The CDR3 region has the DNA TGTGCCAGCAGTGCCAGAGGGCTGGGGGAGACCTTC. The V and J genes are TRBV25-1 and TRBJ1-2; perhaps TRBD1 as D (5 bases). Germline V gives CDR1 MGHDK, CDR2 SYGVNS. The CDR3 consists of 12 residues. The ends were cut back, 4 bases at V and 14 bases at J, with 17 bases in the middle.

The sample holds many counts of this clonotype. The rearrangement links TRBV20-1 to TRBJ1-2, with D possibly being TRBD1 (6 bases). CDR1 is DFQATT and CDR2 is SNEGSKA in the germline V gene (reference sequence). CDR3 length: 13 amino acids. The V end was cut by 2 bases, the J end by 11 bases, with 18 bases between. DNA for the CDR3: TGCAGTGCTAGACCCAGGGGCAGGGGCGGTTACACCTTC. This codes for CSARPRGRGGYTF.

This clonotype has a single count. The V call is TRBV7-6, the J call TRBJ1-2, with 10 bases fitting TRBD1. The CDR3 sequence is 11 residues long. V lost 6 bases and J lost 11; bases outside the gene matches: 3. Germline CDR1 SGHVS, CDR2 FNYEAQ. The CDR3 nucleotides are TGTGCCAGCAGGGGACAGGGGCGATACACCTTC. This translates into CASRGQGRYTF.

The chain employs TRBV10-3 and TRBJ1-2; TRBD1 matches 10 bases. The CDR3 has 15 residues. Germline V gene sequence: CDR1 ENHRY, CDR2 SYGVKD. J was trimmed by 7 bases and V by 10 bases; bases with no gene match: 15. The chain's CDR3 is CATGQGDWQRSGYTF. DNA for the CDR3: TGTGCCACCGGACAGGGGGATTGGCAGAGATCTGGCTACACCTTC.

The gene calls are TRBV25-1 and TRBJ1-4; no definite D call. This CDR3 comprises 11 residues. V gave up 8 bases and J gave up 10 bases, with 11 bases separating them. CDR1 and CDR2 from the germline V gene are MGHDK and SYGVNS. CDR3 sequence: CASVEEGKLFF. The DNA for the CDR3 is TGTGCCAGCGTTGAGGAGGGAAAACTGTTTTTT.

The genes are TRBV2 and TRBJ1-5, with 9 bases matching TRBD1. Looked up from germline, CDR1 is SNHLY and CDR2 is FYNNEI. The CDR3 runs 18 residues. Trimming at V came to 7 bases and at J to 2 bases, leaving 15 bases not matched to a gene. CDR3 loop: CASNGQGRVLGGNQPQHF. The CDR3 bases are TGTGCCAGCAATGGACAGGGGCGCGTTTTAGGAGGCAATCAGCCCCAGCATTTT.

The table lists this clonotype with a few counts. The chain combines TRBV11-2 with TRBJ1-4; the D is unclear. The CDR3 runs 14 residues. The V end lost 0 bases, the J end lost 0 bases, and 2 bases lay between the germline ends. Germline V gene lookup returns CDR1 SGHAT and CDR2 FQNNGV. CDR3 nucleotide sequence: TGTGCCAGCAGCTTAGAAGCAACTAATGAAAAACTGTTTTTT. Translation gives CASSLEATNEKLFF.

The chain combines TRBV2 with TRBJ1-1; 9 bases align to TRBD1. The CDR3 has 17 amino acids. J lost 5 bases, V lost 6 bases, and 16 bases had no gene match. Germline values: CDR1 SNHLY, CDR2 FYNNEI. Written as DNA, the CDR3 is TGTGCCAGCAGCTTGGAGCCGGGACAGGGCAGTTGGACTGAAGCTTTCTTT. Translation gives CASSLEPGQGSWTEAFF.

This clonotype has a handful of counts. The V gene is TRBV6-5, the J gene TRBJ1-2, with D perhaps matching TRBD1 (5 bases). The CDR3 has 14 amino acids. The V gene's germline CDR1 is MNHEY and CDR2 SVGAGI. V gave up 7 bases and J gave up 1 base, with 13 bases separating them. The CDR3 DNA reads TGTGCCAGCACTCAACCGACAGTTAACTATGGCTACACCTTC. Its translation: CASTQPTVNYGYTF.

Concerning this clonotype: A read error is possible here, since a much larger clone lies one base away. The rearrangement links TRBV20-1 to TRBJ1-5; D call uncertain. Germline-derived CDR1 and CDR2 are DFQATT and SNEGSKA (reference sequence). V was trimmed by 5 bases and J by 9 bases, leaving 17 bases between them. CDR3 size: 13 residues. CDR3 amino acids: CSAGTGSGRPQHF. The CDR3 DNA is TGCAGTGCTGGCACGGGGAGTGGTCGGCCCCAGCATTTT.

Ten or more counts support this clonotype. This sequence joins TRBV4-2 and TRBJ2-7; TRBD1 aligns across 7 bases. This CDR3 comprises 13 residues. Germline V lookup: CDR1 LGHNA, CDR2 YNFKEQ. V dropped 6 bases and J dropped 4; count of bases not matched to a gene: 6. In DNA form, the CDR3 reads TGTGCCAGCAGGAGGACAGGCAAATACGAGCAGTACTTC. Protein sequence: CASRRTGKYEQYF.